This entry lists 19 T cell receptor beta chains sequenced from one sample in a study of cytomegalovirus exposure and HLA in healthy donors. The PCR contained 60 Vbeta and 13 Jbeta primers. Generated by immunoSEQ multiplex PCR, the TCRdb table keeps only in-frame clones and is missing some. The repertoire holds around 110,000 clones, with less than 80% as singletons. The specimen was PBMCs. These receptors were taken from a woman in her 40s in good health and CMV-seropositive.

The chain combines TRBV29-1 with TRBJ1-2; TRBD1 aligns across 9 bases. V lost 4 bases, J lost 3 bases, and 3 bases stayed unmatched. The CDR3 length is 13 residues. Germline V gives CDR1 SQVTM, CDR2 ANQGSEA. CDR3 DNA: TGCAGCGTTGTGACAGGGGGAGACTATGGCTACACCTTC. This sequence encodes CSVVTGGDYGYTF.

The J gene is TRBJ1-1, the V gene TRBV18; D is uncertain. V was cut by 6 bases and J by 0 bases, with 14 bases left in between. The CDR3 is 15 amino acids. The germline V gene encodes CDR1 KGHSH and CDR2 LQKENI. CDR3 coding DNA: TGTGCCAGCTCTGCGGAGGGCCCTATGAACACTGAAGCTTTCTTT. Amino acid sequence: CASSAEGPMNTEAFF.

CDR3 in DNA: TGTGCCAGCAGTGGCCACCGGGACAGCGAGTTCAATCAGCCCCAGCATTTT. Its translation is CASSGHRDSEFNQPQHF. The rearrangement uses TRBV28 and TRBJ1-5; TRBD1 agrees at 7 bases. The CDR3 totals 17 residues. Germline CDR1 reads MDHEN; CDR2 reads SYDVKM. V was clipped by 5 bases and J by 3 bases; unmatched bases: 13.

V gene TRBV28 combines with J gene TRBJ1-2, with 7 nucleotides matching TRBD1. With 3 bases clipped from V and 0 bases from J, the junction kept 13 bases outside the gene matches. From germline, CDR1 is MDHEN and CDR2 SYDVKM. The CDR3 is 18 amino acids. CDR3 nucleotide sequence: TGTGCCAGCAGTTTTCAGACAGGGTTCCCTCCCGCTAACTATGGCTACACCTTC. It specifies CASSFQTGFPPANYGYTF.

The chain couples TRBV7-9 to TRBJ2-1; 7 nucleotides line up with TRBD2. V trimming: 2 bases; J trimming: 8 bases; junction bases outside the gene matches: 6. This CDR3 region has 14 residues. Germline V gene sequence: CDR1 SEHNR, CDR2 FQNEAQ (reference sequence). The chain's CDR3 is CASSLSAGVDEQFF. The CDR3 bases are TGTGCCAGCAGCTTATCGGCGGGAGTGGATGAGCAGTTCTTC. The complete variable domain, with remaining parts taken from reference TRBV7-9 and TRBJ2-1, reads DTGVSQNPRHKITKRGQNVTFRCDPISEHNRLYWYRQTLGQGPEFLTYFQNEAQLEKSRLLSDRFSAERPKGSFSTLEIQRTEQGDSAMYLCASSLSAGVDEQFFGPGTRLTVL.

The rearrangement links TRBV29-1 to TRBJ2-7; TRBD2 might be the D (6 bases). Germline lookup yields CDR1 SQVTM and CDR2 ANQGSEA. The CDR3 is made up of 14 amino acids. Trimming pared 4 bases from V and 0 bases from J, leaving 13 bases between. CDR3 protein: CSVAAGIASYEQYF. DNA for the CDR3: TGCAGCGTTGCGGCGGGAATAGCCTCCTACGAGCAGTACTTC.

CDR3 region: CAWSFQGGRAGELFF. CDR3 nucleotides: TGTGCCTGGAGTTTCCAGGGAGGGAGGGCCGGGGAGCTGTTTTTT. The chain carries TRBV30 and TRBJ2-2; TRBD2 matches at 7 bases. Looked up from germline, CDR1 is GTSNPN and CDR2 is SVGIG (reference sequence). V lost 2 bases and J lost 6; bases outside the gene matches: 9. The CDR3 length is 15 residues.

This clone appeared a few times. The V gene is TRBV5-1, the J gene TRBJ1-1; 8 nucleotides match TRBD1. CDR3 size: 15 residues. Trimming removed 3 bases from V and 4 bases from J; junction bases left unmatched: 8. CDR1 and CDR2 from the germline V gene are SGHRS and YFSETQ. CDR3 residues: CASSSSGQGVTEAFF. The CDR3 nucleotides read TGCGCCAGCAGCTCTAGTGGACAGGGAGTCACTGAAGCTTTCTTT.

V gene TRBV4-3 combines with J gene TRBJ2-1; D call uncertain. Germline lookup yields CDR1 LGHNA and CDR2 YSLEER. V lost 2 bases, J lost 3 bases, and 14 bases lay in between. This CDR3 comprises 16 residues. The CDR3 spells CASSQPELGGYNEQFF. CDR3 bases: TGCGCCAGCAGCCAACCCGAGCTAGGTGGCTACAATGAGCAGTTCTTC.

The chain carries TRBV6-5 and TRBJ2-6, with D unclear. The V gene's germline CDR1 is MNHEY and CDR2 SVGAGI. Trimming took off 4 bases at V and 5 bases at J, with 6 bases between the two ends. This CDR3 contains 13 residues. CDR3: CASSWARANVLTF. The CDR3 DNA follows: TGTGCCAGCAGTTGGGCCCGGGCCAACGTCCTGACTTTC.

The chain links TRBV11-3 to TRBJ1-3, with D uncertain. Germline V gene sequence: CDR1 SGHNT, CDR2 YENEEA. V gave up 2 bases and J gave up 2 bases, with 10 bases separating them. The CDR3 is made up of 15 amino acids. The CDR3 here is CASSLSAVPGNTIYF. As DNA, the CDR3 is TGTGCCAGCAGCTTATCCGCGGTTCCTGGAAACACCATATATTTT.

This rearrangement joins TRBV27 to TRBJ2-5; TRBD2 aligns across 11 bases. Germline CDR1 and CDR2: MNHEY and SMNVEV (reference sequence). With V trimmed by 2 bases and J by 4 bases, 9 bases remained unmatched. This CDR3 has 17 amino acids. The CDR3 nucleotides are TGTGCCAGCAGTTTAAAATACGAGGGACTAGCGGCAGAGACCCAGTACTTC. The encoded protein is CASSLKYEGLAAETQYF.

The CDR3: CANGQGGNGANVLTF. The CDR3 DNA reads TGTGCCAACGGACAGGGGGGTAATGGGGCCAACGTCCTGACTTTC. This chain links TRBV6-1 with TRBJ2-6; 10 bases agree with TRBD1. The CDR3 loop spans 15 amino acids. V gave up 10 bases and J gave up 3 bases; unmatched junction bases: 6. Germline lookup yields CDR1 MNHNS and CDR2 SASEGT.

The rearrangement uses TRBV5-1 and TRBJ2-2, with D uncertain. This CDR3 comprises 14 residues. Germline values: CDR1 SGHRS, CDR2 YFSETQ. The V gene lost 3 bases and the J gene lost 1 base, with 7 bases spanning the gap. CDR3 amino acids: CASSSRQNTGELFF. CDR3 DNA sequence: TGCGCCAGCAGCTCGCGACAGAACACCGGGGAGCTGTTTTTT.

Only one count was recorded for this clone. The chain is built from TRBV11-3 and TRBJ2-2; no reliable D call. V was shortened by 0 bases and J by 4 bases, with 3 bases between the two germline ends. CDR3 length: 13 residues. CDR1 is SGHNT and CDR2 is YENEEA in the germline V gene. DNA for the CDR3: TGTGCCAGCAGCTTAGACAGCACCGGGGAGCTGTTTTTT. Residues: CASSLDSTGELFF.

V is TRBV27 and J is TRBJ2-7; 12 bases align to TRBD2. The trim removed 6 bases at V and 0 bases at J, leaving 6 bases unmatched. CDR1 is MNHEY, CDR2 SMNVEV, per germline (reference sequence). The CDR3 is made up of 16 amino acids. CDR3: CASSRTSGVSSYEQYF. In DNA form, the CDR3 reads TGTGCCAGCAGCCGGACTAGCGGGGTAAGCTCCTACGAGCAGTACTTC.

The J gene is TRBJ2-7, the V gene TRBV2, with D maybe TRBD1 (6 bases). Trimming shortened V by 3 bases and J by 2 bases, and 14 bases separated the two germline ends. CDR3 length: 15 amino acids. Germline assignment: CDR1 SNHLY and CDR2 FYNNEI. The CDR3 loop reads CASSDFWDIAYEQYF. The CDR3 nucleotides read TGTGCCAGCAGTGATTTTTGGGACATCGCCTACGAGCAGTACTTC.

This sequence joins TRBV9 and TRBJ2-1; 9 bases agree with TRBD2. The CDR3 covers 16 residues. Germline V gene sequence: CDR1 SGDLS, CDR2 YYNGEE. The junction had 12 bases not matched to a gene; V was cut back by 4 bases and J by 7 bases. CDR3 amino acids: CASSPIAGAPKNEQFF. CDR3 bases: TGTGCCAGCAGCCCTATAGCGGGAGCGCCTAAGAATGAGCAGTTCTTC.

This clone was observed a handful of times. The chain recombines TRBV5-5 with TRBJ1-1, with D perhaps matching TRBD1 (6 bases). Germline values: CDR1 SGHKS, CDR2 YYEKEE (reference sequence). The CDR3 is 12 residues long. Between the trimmed V and J ends, which lost 3 bases and 4 bases, there was a span of 7 bases. CDR3 residues: CASSWDITEAFF. The DNA for the CDR3 is TGTGCCAGCAGCTGGGACATCACTGAAGCTTTCTTT.